Only a few counts were recorded for the clone carrying this T cell receptor (beta chain). The antigen is not known. The CDR3 covers 13 residues. The ends lost 8 bases at V and 3 bases at J; junction bases unmatched: 6. Germline CDR1 SGHRS, CDR2 YFSETQ. The data belong to a study of identical twins. Study-wide findings and caveats: Invariant MAIT and iNKT cells could partly confound zero-insertion analyses.

A universal primer site was created by template switching, with the cDNA bearing unique molecular identifiers. Via MiXCR, TCRdb re-called the 5' RACE reads, giving one row per CDR3 protein. This repertoire shows about 660,000 distinct CDR3 sequences, 8.6% found once; its top ten account for 0.85% to 1%. The donor group consisted entirely of healthy Caucasians. These same records also appear under a second study, on yellow fever vaccine responses in identical twins. That investigation notes: Twins' T cell vaccine responses reportedly looked partly convergent, partly personalized.

The genes are TRBV5-1 and TRBJ2-7, with TRBD2 matching over 9 bases. This TCR derives from a woman aged 18-29 years in good health. The sequenced material came from PBMCs. CDR3 loop: CASKRLADYEQYF. CDR3 DNA: TGCGCCAGTAAACGACTAGCGGACTACGAGCAGTACTTC.